The 18 T cell receptor beta chains listed next were all sequenced from one sample in a study of immune characterization of retroperitoneal liposarcoma. TCRdb recomputed calls from the PCR reads with MiXCR, one row per CDR3 protein. This table has around 19,000 distinct CDR3 sequences, around two fifths appearing once. The sequencing input was blood. The receptors stem from a male donor with retroperitoneal liposarcoma.

This clonotype has only one observation. Written as DNA, the CDR3 is TGTGCCAGCATCCCCCTGATGGAACAGAATTCTTCTAACGGCTACACCTTC. Its translation: CASIPLMEQNSSNGYTF. V is TRBV6-4 and J is TRBJ1-2, with D unresolved. Deletions cut 7 bases from V and 8 bases from J, with 29 bases between. CDR3 length: 17 residues. In germline, CDR1 is MRHNA, CDR2 SNTAGT.

Remarks on this clonotype: One junction end does not reproduce the germline sequence, and a read error may be involved. This rearrangement joins TRBV6-1 to TRBJ2-7, with D unresolved. Germline V gene data show CDR1 as MNHNS and CDR2 as SASEGT. The CDR3 has 14 residues. CDR3 nucleotide sequence: TGTGCCAGCAGTCCACGGAGTCCACCCCACGAGAAGTACTTC. Protein sequence: CASSPRSPPHEKYF.

This clonotype was found many times. A read error may produce the germline difference seen at one junction end. V gene TRBV7-7 combines with J gene TRBJ2-1; TRBD2 might be the D (6 bases). Germline V lookup: CDR1 SSHAT, CDR2 FNYEAQ (reference sequence). This CDR3 has 15 amino acids. CDR3 nucleotide sequence: TGTGCTAGCAGCCCGGCAGGGAGGAGTGGAGAGACCCAGTTCTTC. It specifies CASSPAGRSGETQFF.

The chain employs TRBV19 and TRBJ2-1; D unclear. The CDR3 is 14 residues long. The V gene lost 6 bases and the J gene lost 6 bases, with 15 bases spanning the gap. Germline V gene lookup returns CDR1 LNHDA and CDR2 SQIVND (reference sequence). CDR3 DNA: TGTGCCAGTAGCCCAACAAAAAAACCCAATGAGCAGTTCTTC. Amino acid sequence: CASSPTKKPNEQFF.

The chain recombines TRBV7-6 with TRBJ1-3; the D is unclear. The CDR3 contains 14 residues. Looked up from germline, CDR1 is SGHVS and CDR2 is FNYEAQ. V dropped 3 bases and J dropped 3 bases, with 9 bases sitting between them. This chain's CDR3 is CASSLKGSGNTIYF. The DNA of the CDR3 is TGTGCCAGCAGCTTGAAAGGGAGTGGAAACACCATATATTTT.

This sequence joins TRBV27 and TRBJ2-3; D is undetermined. Germline CDR1 is MNHEY and CDR2 is SMNVEV (reference sequence). The CDR3 is made up of 15 amino acids. V lost 3 bases and J 3 bases, leaving 13 bases between the germline ends. The CDR3 sequence is CASSFSRTGTDTQYF. In nucleotides, the CDR3 is TGTGCCAGCAGTTTTAGTCGTACGGGTACAGATACGCAGTATTTT.

The CDR3 is CASSETQGGSPLHF. The CDR3 region has the DNA TGTGCCAGCAGTGAAACCCAGGGGGGTTCACCCCTCCACTTT. V and J are TRBV6-1 and TRBJ1-6, with 7 positions matching TRBD1. Trimming at V came to 2 bases and at J to 9 bases, leaving 4 bases not matched to a gene. The CDR3 covers 14 residues. Germline V gives CDR1 MNHNS, CDR2 SASEGT.

Notes on this clonotype: The conserved phenylalanine or tryptophan normally closing the CDR3 is absent here, so this likely arose from a read error. The limits of the CDR3 on the DNA are not certain, so only TCRdb's listed CDR3 is given. The chain recombines TRBV7-2 with TRBJ2-4; the table's D call, TRBD1, has no DNA check behind it. The CDR3 spans 8 residues, counting both ends. CDR1 and CDR2 from the germline V gene are SGHTA and FQGNSA. The CDR3 loop is CASIHPTG.

The rearrangement uses TRBV6-4 and TRBJ2-2; TRBD1 matches 8 bases. Germline V CDR1 and CDR2: MRHNA, SNTAGT. The junction had 9 bases not matched to a gene; V was cut back by 6 bases and J by 6 bases. This CDR3 has 15 amino acids. CDR3 nucleotide sequence: TGTGCCAGCAGCAAGGGACAGGACAATCCCGGGGAGCTGTTTTTT. Residues: CASSKGQDNPGELFF.

A few counts support this clonotype. The gene calls are TRBV4-1 and TRBJ2-1; D perhaps matches TRBD2 (6 bases). Germline V gene sequence: CDR1 MGHRA, CDR2 YSYEKL. The CDR3 length is 18 residues. The V and J ends lost 4 bases and 4 bases respectively, with 23 bases between them. The CDR3 region has the DNA TGCGCCAGCAGCCGCGAGGAGCGGGTTTGGGGGTTATACAATGAGCAGTTCTTC. Translated, it gives CASSREERVWGLYNEQFF.

The rearrangement uses TRBV6-2 or TRBV6-3 and TRBJ2-1; tentatively, D is TRBD1 or TRBD2 (5 bases each). The CDR3 covers 17 residues. Deletions cut 4 bases from V and 3 bases from J, with 19 bases between. The germline CDR1 and CDR2 sequences are MNHEY and SVGEGT. CDR3 residues: CASSSRTGTDRYNEQFF. Here the CDR3 DNA reads TGTGCCAGCAGTTCACGGACTGGGACCGATCGCTACAATGAGCAGTTCTTC.

The chain has TRBV12-3 or TRBV12-4 and TRBJ2-3; D unresolved. The CDR3 consists of 14 residues. Trimming shortened V by 5 bases and J by 4 bases, and 13 bases separated the two germline ends. The CDR3 DNA reads as TGTGCCAGCAGTCTGTTCCGGCGAGCAGATACGCAGTATTTT. It is translated as CASSLFRRADTQYF.

The table lists this clonotype with a few counts. The rearrangement links TRBV12-3 or TRBV12-4 to TRBJ1-1; D remains unclear. V lost 4 bases, J lost 4 bases, and 13 bases lay in between. This CDR3 has 14 residues. Here the CDR3 reads CASSYRGSSTEAFF. The CDR3 nucleotides read TGTGCCAGCAGTTATCGGGGTTCGAGCACTGAAGCTTTCTTT.

This clonotype qualifies as medium-sized (0.01 to 0.1%). A read error may account for a junction end that differs from germline. This rearrangement joins TRBV6-6 to TRBJ2-1; 10 bases align to TRBD2. Germline CDR1 reads MNHNY; CDR2 reads SVGAGI (reference sequence). The CDR3 consists of 16 residues. In DNA form, the CDR3 reads TGTGCCAGCAGTGACTCGAGCGGGGGGGCCTACAATGAGCAGTTCTTC. Translating gives CASSDSSGGAYNEQFF.

V is TRBV24-1 and J is TRBJ2-1; D may be TRBD1 or TRBD2 (6 bases each). Gene TRBJ2-7 matches the end of the DNA better, so the J call may be wrong. The CDR3 totals 15 residues. CDR1 is KGHDR and CDR2 is SFDVKD in the germline V gene. This CDR3 is CATAQGTHSYNEQYF. The CDR3 nucleotides are TGTGCCACTGCCCAGGGGACTCACTCCTACAATGAGCAGTACTTC.

This clonotype is medium-sized. The chain is built from TRBV6-1 and TRBJ2-5, with 11 nucleotides matching TRBD2. This CDR3 has 14 residues. Germline CDR1 MNHNS, CDR2 SASEGT. V shed 6 bases and J 7 bases; nucleotides not matched to a gene: 7. CDR3 in amino acids: CASRPGGTSGTQYF. The CDR3 nucleotides are TGTGCCAGCAGACCGGGCGGGACTAGCGGGACCCAGTACTTC.

This clonotype was observed a handful of times. The chain is built from TRBV6-1 and TRBJ2-1, with D possibly matching TRBD2 (7 bases). The CDR3 extends over 17 amino acids. Trimming shortened V by 7 bases and J by 10 bases, and 29 bases separated the two germline ends. Germline V gene data show CDR1 as MNHNS and CDR2 as SASEGT. The CDR3 bases are TGTGCCAGCACCGACCTAGGGGGGGGGGCTCGAGGCTACGAGCAGTTCTTC. Amino acid sequence: CASTDLGGGARGYEQFF.

This clonotype was seen more than once but under ten times. V is TRBV12-5 and J is TRBJ2-1, with 10 bases aligning to TRBD2. CDR1 and CDR2 from the germline V gene are LGHNT and FRNRAP. V dropped 5 bases and J dropped 5; count of bases not matched to a gene: 6. The length of the CDR3 is 15 residues. CDR3 DNA sequence: TGTGCTAGTGGTGGGGGACTAGCGAAACACAATGAGCAGTTCTTC. Translation: CASGGGLAKHNEQFF.